This TCR beta chain was observed in a study of cytomegalovirus exposure and HLA in healthy donors. PCR amplification relied on 60 Vbeta primers (plus 13 Jbeta primers). Measured with immunoSEQ multiplex PCR; TCRdb has only the in-frame clones, and not every one. The data hold around 110,000 clones, with under 90% observed a single time. The germline V gene encodes CDR1 SGHVS and CDR2 FNYEAQ. CDR3 length equals 12 residues. The V end was cut by 1 base, the J end by 7 bases, with 7 bases between. J is TRBJ2-5 and V is TRBV7-6; D remains ambiguous. Sequenced: PBMCs. The receptor was isolated from a woman in her twenties or thirties in good health and CMV-seronegative. CDR3 sequence: CASSLVASTQYF. In DNA form, the CDR3 reads TGTGCCAGCAGCTTAGTTGCGTCGACCCAGTACTTC.